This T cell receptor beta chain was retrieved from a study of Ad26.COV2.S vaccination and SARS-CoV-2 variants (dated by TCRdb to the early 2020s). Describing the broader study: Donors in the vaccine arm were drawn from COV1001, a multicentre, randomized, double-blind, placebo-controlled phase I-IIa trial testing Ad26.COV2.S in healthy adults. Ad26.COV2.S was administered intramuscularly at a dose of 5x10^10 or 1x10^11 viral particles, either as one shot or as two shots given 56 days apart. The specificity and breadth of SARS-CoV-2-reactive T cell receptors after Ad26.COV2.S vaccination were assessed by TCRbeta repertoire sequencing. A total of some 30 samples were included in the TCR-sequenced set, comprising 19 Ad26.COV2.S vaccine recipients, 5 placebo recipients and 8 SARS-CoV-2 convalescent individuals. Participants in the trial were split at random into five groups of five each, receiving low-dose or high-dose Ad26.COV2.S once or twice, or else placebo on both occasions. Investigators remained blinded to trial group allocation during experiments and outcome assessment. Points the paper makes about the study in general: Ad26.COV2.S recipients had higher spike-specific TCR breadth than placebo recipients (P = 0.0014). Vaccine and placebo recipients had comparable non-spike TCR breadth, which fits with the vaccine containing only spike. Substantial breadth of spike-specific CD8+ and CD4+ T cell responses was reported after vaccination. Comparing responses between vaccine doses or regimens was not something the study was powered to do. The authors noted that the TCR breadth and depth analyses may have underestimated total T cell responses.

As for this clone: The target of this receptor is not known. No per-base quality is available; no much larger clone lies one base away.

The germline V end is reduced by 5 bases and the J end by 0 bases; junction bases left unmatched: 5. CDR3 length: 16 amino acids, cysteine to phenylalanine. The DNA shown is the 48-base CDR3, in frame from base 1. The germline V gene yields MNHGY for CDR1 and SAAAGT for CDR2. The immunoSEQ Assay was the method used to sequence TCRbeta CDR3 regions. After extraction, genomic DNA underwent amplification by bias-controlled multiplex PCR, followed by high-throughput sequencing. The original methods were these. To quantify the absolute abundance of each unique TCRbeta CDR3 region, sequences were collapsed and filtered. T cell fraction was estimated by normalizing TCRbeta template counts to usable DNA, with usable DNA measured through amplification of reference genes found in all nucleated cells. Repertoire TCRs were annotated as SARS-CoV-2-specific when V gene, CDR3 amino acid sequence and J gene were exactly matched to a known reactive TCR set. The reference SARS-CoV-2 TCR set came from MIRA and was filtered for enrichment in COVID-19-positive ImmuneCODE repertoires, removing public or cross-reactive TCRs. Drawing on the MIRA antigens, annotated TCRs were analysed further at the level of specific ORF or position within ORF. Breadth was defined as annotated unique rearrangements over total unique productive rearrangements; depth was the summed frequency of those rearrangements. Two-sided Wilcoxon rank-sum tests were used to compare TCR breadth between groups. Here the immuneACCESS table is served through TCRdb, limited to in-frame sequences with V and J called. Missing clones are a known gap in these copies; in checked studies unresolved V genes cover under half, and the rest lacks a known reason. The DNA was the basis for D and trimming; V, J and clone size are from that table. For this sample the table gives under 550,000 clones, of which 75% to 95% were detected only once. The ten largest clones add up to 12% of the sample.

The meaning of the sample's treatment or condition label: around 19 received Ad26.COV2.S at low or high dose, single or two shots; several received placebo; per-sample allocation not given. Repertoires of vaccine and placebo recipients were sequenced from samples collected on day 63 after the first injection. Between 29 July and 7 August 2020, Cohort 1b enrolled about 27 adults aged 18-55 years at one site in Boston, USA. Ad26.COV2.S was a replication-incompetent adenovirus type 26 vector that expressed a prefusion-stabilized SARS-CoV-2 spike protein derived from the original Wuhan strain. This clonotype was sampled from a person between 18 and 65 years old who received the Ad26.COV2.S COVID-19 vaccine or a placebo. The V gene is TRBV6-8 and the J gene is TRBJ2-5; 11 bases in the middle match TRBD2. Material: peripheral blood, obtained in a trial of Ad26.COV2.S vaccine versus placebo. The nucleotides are TGTGCCAGCAGTCCGACTAGCGGGGAGTACCAAGAGACCCAGTACTTC. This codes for CASSPTSGEYQETQYF.